These T cell receptor beta chains were read from a single sample in a study of cytomegalovirus exposure and HLA in healthy donors. Some clones are missing from TCRdb's copy, which holds only in-frame ones; the method was immunoSEQ multiplex PCR. The sample lists tens of thousands of clones, roughly 77% seen once, with about 14% in the top ten. Sequenced material: PBMCs. These receptors were taken from a woman between 40 and 55 years old in good health and CMV-seropositive. CDR3s include the opening cysteine and the closing phenylalanine or tryptophan. D genes are given only for firm matches.

d_gene	v_gene	j_gene	CDR3aa
.	TRBV27	TRBJ1-1	CASSPNGNTEAFF
TRBD1	TRBV9	TRBJ2-7	CASSAGQGTYEQYF
.	TRBV7-6	TRBJ1-5	CASSLAVTEYDRGNSNQPQHF
TRBD1	TRBV4-1	TRBJ2-3	CASSPVETGGYTDTQYF
.	TRBV27	TRBJ2-7	CASSLIYRVVDEQYF
.	TRBV11-2	TRBJ2-7	CASSSSSYEQYF
TRBD2	TRBV28	TRBJ2-5	CASSVGREWQETQYF
.	TRBV12-5	TRBJ2-7	CASGFNSYEQYF
.	TRBV5-8	TRBJ2-2	CASTPHRGTGELFF
TRBD1	TRBV6-1	TRBJ2-3	CASSDRQGPPDTQYF
TRBD1	TRBV19	TRBJ2-1	CASSIAVGTGAYNEQFF
.	TRBV5-1	TRBJ2-3	CASSSLSTDTQYF
.	TRBV27	TRBJ2-3	CASSAPSGGGADTQYF
.	TRBV6-1	TRBJ2-7	CASSPPPGRGYEQYF
TRBD1	TRBV7-9	TRBJ2-7	CASSSGQSSYEQYF
TRBD1	TRBV6-1	TRBJ2-3	CATRTGSTDTQYF
.	TRBV12-5	TRBJ1-6	CASGLVPTGSYNSPLHF
.	TRBV6-5	TRBJ2-5	CASSYREETQYF
.	TRBV6-5	TRBJ1-1	CASRGGPNTEAFF
.	TRBV20-1	TRBJ2-3	CSPVLDTQYF
TRBD1	TRBV9	TRBJ1-4	CASSRAGTGNEKLFF
.	TRBV19	TRBJ1-4	CASSMVFREGEKLFF
TRBD1	TRBV5-1	TRBJ2-7	CASSKTGYKQYF
TRBD1	TRBV5-1	TRBJ1-1	CASSAGQGNGGPEAFF
.	TRBV2	TRBJ2-1	CASRGIYNEQFF
.	TRBV29-1	TRBJ2-2	CSVGEEGFSTGELFF
.	TRBV30	TRBJ2-2	CAWSKTVGSGELFF
TRBD2	TRBV18	TRBJ2-5	CASSLGGVQETQYF
TRBD1	TRBV19	TRBJ2-5	CASSHLYRGQETQYF
TRBD1	TRBV18	TRBJ1-5	CASSPGQGTQPQHF
.	TRBV7-8	TRBJ1-3	CASSLAEVSGNTIYF
.	TRBV6-5	TRBJ2-7	CASSKDRALLYEQYF
.	TRBV6-5	TRBJ1-1	CASSPGGVGSEAFF
TRBD2	TRBV7-9	TRBJ2-7	CASSLRGSGAFEQYF
TRBD1	TRBV10-1	TRBJ1-1	CASGGQMNTEAFF
.	TRBV9	TRBJ1-3	CASSVVSGGSSDTIYF
.	TRBV5-1	TRBJ1-6	CASSELINSPLHF
.	TRBV9	TRBJ2-3	CASSPGPTRVDTQYF
.	TRBV5-1	TRBJ1-1	CASSFDRITEAFF
.	TRBV2	TRBJ1-2	CASSAWVEDTF
.	TRBV7-9	TRBJ2-3	CASSSQALRTDTQYF
TRBD2	TRBV28	TRBJ2-1	CASSRGTSGRSEQFF
.	TRBV29-1	TRBJ1-1	CSVDEAMNTEAFF
.	TRBV7-2	TRBJ2-3	CASSSDISDTQYF
TRBD2	TRBV30	TRBJ2-5	CAWKVAGGSETQYF
TRBD1	TRBV28	TRBJ2-5	CASSTGAQETQYF
.	TRBV5-6	TRBJ2-1	CASLQGAMQFF
.	TRBV27	TRBJ2-3	CASSALGASTDTQYF
.	TRBV28	TRBJ2-7	CASSFISYEQYF
TRBD1	TRBV5-4	TRBJ2-2	CASSRDRGKSGELFF
.	TRBV5-4	TRBJ1-4	CASSFFPRQDGKLFF
.	TRBV27	TRBJ1-5	CASSLSQGSNQPQHF
.	TRBV7-9	TRBJ2-7	CASSPPTGEQYF
.	TRBV5-5	TRBJ1-1	CASSLAGGNTEAFF
.	TRBV5-1	TRBJ1-2	CASSLAGVYGYTF
.	TRBV6-5	TRBJ2-7	CASSYSTQGSYEQYF
.	TRBV10-3	TRBJ1-3	CAIRDTSSGNTIYF
.	TRBV19	TRBJ1-1	CASSMAPAEAFF
TRBD2	TRBV9	TRBJ2-7	CASSVDRAGAGEQYF